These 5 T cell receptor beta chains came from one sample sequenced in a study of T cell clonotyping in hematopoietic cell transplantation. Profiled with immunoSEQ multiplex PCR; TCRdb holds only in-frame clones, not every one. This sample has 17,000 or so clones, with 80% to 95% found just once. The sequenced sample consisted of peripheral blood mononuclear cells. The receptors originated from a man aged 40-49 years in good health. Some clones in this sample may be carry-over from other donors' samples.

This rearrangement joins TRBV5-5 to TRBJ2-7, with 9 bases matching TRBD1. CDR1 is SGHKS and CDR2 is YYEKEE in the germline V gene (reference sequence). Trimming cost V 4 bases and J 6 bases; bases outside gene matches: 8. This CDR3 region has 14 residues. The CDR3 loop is CASSAYRGPLEQYF. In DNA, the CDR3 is TGTGCCAGCAGCGCCTACAGGGGGCCCCTCGAGCAGTACTTC.

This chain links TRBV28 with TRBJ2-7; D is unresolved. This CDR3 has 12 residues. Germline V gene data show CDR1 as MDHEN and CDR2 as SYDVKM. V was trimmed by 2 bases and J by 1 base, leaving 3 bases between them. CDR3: CASSLVSYEQYF. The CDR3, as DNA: TGTGCCAGCAGTTTAGTTTCCTACGAGCAGTACTTC.

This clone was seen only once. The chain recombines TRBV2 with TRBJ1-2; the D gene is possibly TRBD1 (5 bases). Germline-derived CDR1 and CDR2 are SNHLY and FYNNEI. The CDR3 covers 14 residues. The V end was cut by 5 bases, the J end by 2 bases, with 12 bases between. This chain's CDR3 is CASSPSEGNYGYTF. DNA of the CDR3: TGTGCCAGCAGTCCTTCGGAGGGGAACTATGGCTACACCTTC.

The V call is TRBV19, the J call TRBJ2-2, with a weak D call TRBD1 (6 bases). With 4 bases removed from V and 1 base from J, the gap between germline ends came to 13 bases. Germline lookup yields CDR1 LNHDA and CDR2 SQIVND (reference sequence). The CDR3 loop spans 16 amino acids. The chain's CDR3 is CASSKTGTMNTGELFF. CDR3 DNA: TGTGCCAGTAGTAAAACCGGGACAATGAACACCGGGGAGCTGTTTTTT.

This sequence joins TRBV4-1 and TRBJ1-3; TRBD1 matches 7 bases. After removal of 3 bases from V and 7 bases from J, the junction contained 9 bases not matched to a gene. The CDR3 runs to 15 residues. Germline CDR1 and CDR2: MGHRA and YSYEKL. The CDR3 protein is CASSHLTRGDNTIYF. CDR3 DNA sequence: TGCGCCAGCAGCCACCTGACCAGGGGGGATAACACCATATATTTT.